This T cell receptor beta chain was sequenced for a study of early T cells in non-severe SARS-CoV-2 infection. Background on the study: Sequencing input comprised bulk RNA from unsorted whole blood; chain pairing was not available. Points from the study as a whole: Clonotype matching in VDJdb favored anti-spike CD8 responses and did not capture private and CD4 specificities.

Individual cDNA molecules received unique molecular identifiers. Each CDR3 protein is one row after TCRdb ran MiXCR on the 5' RACE reads. The sample lists 50,000 to 80,000 distinct CDR3 sequences, less than 9.5% occurring once. This clonotype was seen more than once but under ten times. Antigen specificity is unknown. The ends were cut back, 4 bases at V and 0 bases at J, with 7 bases in the middle. There are 14 residues in the CDR3. Germline CDR1 SNHLY, CDR2 FYNNEI. This rearrangement joins TRBV2 to TRBJ2-1; D uncertain. The sample was whole blood, taken at baseline. The clonotype comes from an adult who was a healthcare worker with PCR-confirmed SARS-CoV-2 infection or an uninfected control (not recorded which). The CDR3 DNA reads TGTGCCAGCAGTGGAGATACCTCCTACAATGAGCAGTTCTTC. Translation gives CASSGDTSYNEQFF.